Listed below are T cell receptor beta chains from one sample, sequenced in a study of cytomegalovirus exposure and HLA in healthy donors. The method was immunoSEQ multiplex PCR; TCRdb's version includes in-frame clones alone and lacks a portion of them. The sample includes about 170,000 clones. Input material: PBMCs. These receptor sequences come from a woman aged 18-29 years in good health and CMV-seropositive. Both conserved end residues are part of each CDR3. The D gene is left open where the match is weak.

j_call: TRBJ1-2
v_call: TRBV7-2
d_call: -
cdr3_aa: CASSLGGYGYTF
cdr3_nt: TGTGCCAGCAGCTTAGGCGGCTATGGCTACACCTTC

j_call: TRBJ2-7
v_call: TRBV12-5
d_call: TRBD1
cdr3_aa: CASGGKTGVYEQYF
cdr3_nt: TGTGCTAGTGGTGGAAAGACAGGGGTCTACGAGCAGTACTTC

j_call: TRBJ1-2
v_call: TRBV29-1
d_call: TRBD1
cdr3_aa: CSVPGQGLSGYTF
cdr3_nt: TGCAGCGTCCCGGGACAGGGATTATCGGGCTACACCTTC

j_call: TRBJ1-2
v_call: TRBV6-4
d_call: -
cdr3_aa: CASSPELNYGYTF
cdr3_nt: TGTGCCAGCAGTCCGGAGCTTAACTATGGCTACACCTTC

j_call: TRBJ2-1
v_call: TRBV30
d_call: TRBD2
cdr3_aa: CAWSVSREDFNEQFF
cdr3_nt: TGTGCCTGGAGTGTATCGCGGGAGGACTTCAATGAGCAGTTCTTC

j_call: TRBJ2-1
v_call: TRBV5-4
d_call: -
cdr3_aa: CASSPTGIYNEQFF
cdr3_nt: TGTGCCAGCAGCCCCACAGGAATCTACAATGAGCAGTTCTTC

j_call: TRBJ2-7
v_call: TRBV2
d_call: -
cdr3_aa: CASSLGRGGPYEQYF
cdr3_nt: TGTGCCAGCAGCTTAGGGAGGGGGGGGCCCTACGAGCAGTACTTC

j_call: TRBJ2-1
v_call: TRBV6-1
d_call: -
cdr3_aa: CASSAIDSLWSYNEQFF
cdr3_nt: TGTGCCAGCAGTGCAATCGACTCGCTATGGTCCTACAATGAGCAGTTCTTC

j_call: TRBJ2-3
v_call: TRBV5-4
d_call: TRBD1
cdr3_aa: CASSLQGSDTQYF
cdr3_nt: TGTGCCAGCAGCTTACAGGGGTCAGATACGCAGTATTTT

j_call: TRBJ2-3
v_call: TRBV6-4
d_call: -
cdr3_aa: CASSGVAASDTQYF
cdr3_nt: TGTGCCAGCAGTGGGGTAGCAGCATCGGATACGCAGTATTTT

j_call: TRBJ2-5
v_call: TRBV18
d_call: -
cdr3_aa: CASSPPFRQETQYF
cdr3_nt: TGTGCCAGCTCACCACCGTTCCGTCAGGAGACCCAGTACTTC

j_call: TRBJ2-1
v_call: TRBV9
d_call: -
cdr3_aa: CASSVEGRYNEQFF
cdr3_nt: TGTGCCAGCAGCGTGGAGGGGCGCTACAATGAGCAGTTCTTC

j_call: TRBJ2-1
v_call: TRBV6-4
d_call: -
cdr3_aa: CASSPLSAGEQFF
cdr3_nt: TGTGCCAGCAGTCCCCTTTCCGCAGGGGAGCAGTTCTTC

j_call: TRBJ2-3
v_call: TRBV5-1
d_call: TRBD2
cdr3_aa: CASSVRLAAGGDTQYF
cdr3_nt: TGCGCCAGCAGCGTCCGACTAGCGGCGGGAGGAGATACGCAGTATTTT

j_call: TRBJ2-1
v_call: TRBV7-6
d_call: TRBD2
cdr3_aa: CASSFIGRDEQFF
cdr3_nt: TGTGCCAGCAGCTTCATCGGGAGGGATGAGCAGTTCTTC

j_call: TRBJ2-7
v_call: TRBV5-1
d_call: TRBD1
cdr3_aa: CASSSRQGYEQYF
cdr3_nt: TGCGCCAGCAGCTCTAGACAGGGCTACGAGCAGTACTTC

j_call: TRBJ1-1
v_call: TRBV5-1
d_call: TRBD1
cdr3_aa: CASSSRQGSQAFF
cdr3_nt: TGCGCCAGCAGCTCCCGACAGGGAAGTCAAGCTTTCTTT

j_call: TRBJ2-7
v_call: TRBV2
d_call: TRBD1
cdr3_aa: CASSRPTGGYEQYF
cdr3_nt: TGTGCCAGCTCCCGACCGACAGGGGGCTACGAGCAGTACTTC

j_call: TRBJ2-7
v_call: TRBV6-5
d_call: -
cdr3_aa: CASSYSGQVREQYF
cdr3_nt: TGTGCCAGCAGTTACTCAGGTCAGGTTCGCGAGCAGTACTTC

j_call: TRBJ2-2
v_call: TRBV30
d_call: TRBD2
cdr3_aa: CAWNKGTSGEVGELFF
cdr3_nt: TGTGCCTGGAATAAAGGGACTAGCGGAGAGGTGGGGGAGCTGTTTTTT

j_call: TRBJ2-3
v_call: TRBV19
d_call: TRBD1
cdr3_aa: CASSIRGGTGFTDTQYF
cdr3_nt: TGTGCCAGTAGTATCAGGGGAGGGACAGGGTTCACAGATACGCAGTATTTT

j_call: TRBJ1-2
v_call: TRBV5-1
d_call: TRBD1
cdr3_aa: CASSLGDSQNGYTF
cdr3_nt: TGCGCCAGCAGCTTGGGGGACAGTCAAAATGGCTACACCTTC

j_call: TRBJ2-2
v_call: TRBV30
d_call: -
cdr3_aa: CAWSVKRVPINTGELFF
cdr3_nt: TGTGCCTGGAGTGTAAAGAGGGTCCCGATCAACACCGGGGAGCTGTTTTTT

j_call: TRBJ2-3
v_call: TRBV19
d_call: TRBD1
cdr3_aa: CASGTVTDTQYF
cdr3_nt: TGTGCCAGTGGGACAGTCACAGATACGCAGTATTTT

j_call: TRBJ2-1
v_call: TRBV4-1
d_call: -
cdr3_aa: CASSQEIADNEQFF
cdr3_nt: TGCGCCAGCAGCCAAGAGATAGCCGACAATGAGCAGTTCTTC

j_call: TRBJ2-5
v_call: TRBV7-9
d_call: -
cdr3_aa: CASNPSDGTQYF
cdr3_nt: TGTGCCAGCAACCCCAGTGATGGGACCCAGTACTTC

j_call: TRBJ2-7
v_call: TRBV11-3
d_call: -
cdr3_aa: CASSSGVQGGYEQYF
cdr3_nt: TGTGCCAGCAGCTCCGGTGTCCAAGGCGGCTACGAGCAGTACTTC